The 12 T cell receptor beta chains reported below all come from one sample, sequenced in a study of CD8 T cells in Susac syndrome. Random hexamers were used to reverse transcribe the RNA input (roughly 0.5 to 1 ug). TCRdb itself ran the immunoSEQ multiplex PCR reads through MiXCR, one entry per CDR3 protein. The sample consists of about 200,000 distinct CDR3 sequences, 95% of them appearing once. The material sequenced was CD4+ T cells from PBMCs. These receptor sequences come from a human donor with multiple sclerosis.

This sequence joins TRBV5-6 and TRBJ2-5; possibly TRBD1 for D (6 bases). CDR1 and CDR2 from the germline V gene are SGHDT and YYEEEE. Trimming pared 4 bases from V and 4 bases from J, leaving 17 bases between. This CDR3 has 15 amino acids. CDR3 DNA: TGTGCCAGCAGCGCAGGACTCGCCAGGGGAGAGACCCAGTACTTC. Protein sequence: CASSAGLARGETQYF.

The chain combines TRBV3-1 with TRBJ1-1; tentative D call: TRBD1 (5 bases). This CDR3 has 14 residues. V was pared by 2 bases and J by 2 bases, with 9 bases between. Looked up from germline, CDR1 is LGHDT and CDR2 is YNNKEL (reference sequence). CDR3 in DNA: TGTGCCAGCAGCCAACCACAGGTAAACACTGAAGCTTTCTTT. Encoded protein: CASSQPQVNTEAFF.

This chain uses TRBV19 with TRBJ2-1; D possibly corresponds to TRBD2 (6 bases). This CDR3 region has 13 residues. Germline V gene sequence: CDR1 LNHDA, CDR2 SQIVND (reference sequence). Deletions cut 4 bases from V and 9 bases from J, with 13 bases between. In DNA, the CDR3 is TGTGCCAGTAGTACCGGGCGGGAAGGTGAGCAGTTCTTC. Its translation is CASSTGREGEQFF.

V and J are TRBV2 and TRBJ2-7; 8 nucleotides agree with TRBD1. The CDR3 has 14 amino acids. J gave up 5 bases and V 7 bases, and 10 bases lay outside the gene matches. CDR1 SNHLY and CDR2 FYNNEI come from the germline V gene. In DNA form, the CDR3 reads TGTGCCAGCACATCCAGGACAGGGAACCACGAGCAGTACGTC. It encodes CASTSRTGNHEQYV.

The chain joins TRBV3-1 to TRBJ2-5; D is unresolved. The germline V gene has CDR1 LGHDT and CDR2 YNNKEL (reference sequence). CDR3 length equals 13 residues. The V gene lost 2 bases and the J gene lost 4 bases, with 8 bases spanning the gap. In DNA form, the CDR3 reads TGTGCCAGCAGCCAAAATCCGGGAGAGACCCAGTACTTC. It encodes CASSQNPGETQYF.

This clonotype was picked up one time. The chain links TRBV3-1 to TRBJ1-3; unclear D gene. The CDR3 length is 13 residues. Looked up from germline, CDR1 is LGHDT and CDR2 is YNNKEL (reference sequence). Trimming cost V 4 bases and J 0 bases, with 4 bases left between them. This CDR3 reads CASSRNSGNTIYF. CDR3 sequence (DNA): TGTGCCAGCAGCCGGAACTCTGGAAACACCATATATTTT.

The rearrangement links TRBV5-4 to TRBJ2-5; possible D gene TRBD1, 6 bases. V was pared by 3 bases and J by 2 bases, with 11 bases between. The length of the CDR3 is 14 residues. Looked up from germline, CDR1 is SGHNT and CDR2 is YYREEE (reference sequence). CDR3 DNA sequence: TGTGCCAGCAGCTGGGCAGGGGCGCAAGAGACCCAGTACTTC. It is translated as CASSWAGAQETQYF. Drawing the rest from reference TRBV5-4 and TRBJ2-5, the complete variable domain is ETGVTQSPTHLIKTRGQQVTLRCSSQSGHNTVSWYQQALGQGPQFIFQYYREEENGRGNFPPRFSGLQFPNYSSELNVNALELDDSALYLCASSWAGAQETQYFGPGTRLLVL.

This chain joins TRBV3-1 and TRBJ1-6, with 11 bases that match TRBD1. Germline values: CDR1 LGHDT, CDR2 YNNKEL (reference sequence). CDR3 size: 14 residues. J gave up 10 bases and V 7 bases, and 6 bases lay outside the gene matches. The CDR3 DNA follows: TGTGCCAGCAACTCGGGACAGGGGGAATCACCCCTCCACTTT. Encoded protein: CASNSGQGESPLHF.

This rearrangement joins TRBV21-1 to TRBJ2-6; the D call in the table, TRBD1, was not verified against the DNA. TRBV21-1 is reported as a pseudogene. There are 15 residues in the CDR3. Here the CDR3 DNA reads TGTGCCAGCAGCCGACAGGAATCTGGGGCCAACGTCCTGACTTTC. Amino acid sequence: CASSRQESGANVLTF.

V usage is TRBV3-1 and J usage is TRBJ1-2; the D gene is possibly TRBD1 (5 bases). This CDR3 comprises 14 residues. In germline, CDR1 is LGHDT, CDR2 YNNKEL (reference sequence). Trimming stripped 4 bases from V and 4 bases from J, with 13 bases between. The DNA of the CDR3 is TGTGCCAGCAGCCCCCTACAGGCCAGCTATGGCTACACCTTC. This sequence encodes CASSPLQASYGYTF. Based on the CDR3 plus reference TRBV3-1 and TRBJ1-2, the full variable domain is DTAVSQTPKYLVTQMGNDKSIKCEQNLGHDTMYWYKQDSKKFLKIMFSYNNKELIINETVPNRFSPKSPDKAHLNLHINSLELGDSAVYFCASSPLQASYGYTFGSGTRLTVV.

V usage is TRBV9 and J usage is TRBJ2-3, with a possible D match to TRBD1 (5 bases). The germline V and J ends were trimmed by 4 bases and 4 bases, with 16 bases remaining between them. Germline values: CDR1 SGDLS, CDR2 YYNGEE. This CDR3 contains 15 residues. In DNA, the CDR3 is TGTGCCAGCAGCCGCCCTTCAGGGAATCCAGATACGCAGTATTTT. Amino acid sequence: CASSRPSGNPDTQYF.

J is TRBJ2-7 and V is TRBV7-8, with a weak D call TRBD1 (6 bases). V was clipped by 2 bases and J by 2 bases, with 16 bases between them. Germline V gene lookup returns CDR1 SGHVS and CDR2 FQNEAQ. The CDR3 spans 16 residues. The CDR3, as DNA: TGTGCCAGCAGCTTATTTACTCGGACAGCGACCTACGAGCAGTACTTC. Protein: CASSLFTRTATYEQYF.